The sequence of this TCR beta chain was determined in a study of shared clonotypes between healthy human individuals. Study observations and caveats: Naive CD4 clonotypes were shared across a handful of donors at approximately 5.3%. It was the non-shared clonotypes that had lower generation probabilities than clonotypes shared by all four donors.

The test was conducted at deep level. The assay was immunoSEQ multiplex PCR, and TCRdb's table has in-frame clones only and misses some. The sample shows hundreds of thousands of clones, about 96% of them seen only once. CD45RO-negative, CCR7-positively selected cells formed the naive CD8 fraction, excluding terminally differentiated effector memory CD45RA+ cells. Donors had no recently reported acute infections or vaccinations and were HIV-negative. On this clone itself: Its cognate antigen is unknown.

CDR3 size: 14 residues. Germline V lookup: CDR1 KGHSH, CDR2 LQKENI. V was shortened by 2 bases and J by 2 bases, with 10 bases between the two germline ends. The TCR comes from a woman under 40 in good health. The sample taken for sequencing was naive CD8+ T cells sorted from blood. The chain carries TRBV18 and TRBJ2-7; D gene uncertain. The CDR3 DNA follows: TGTGCCAGCTCACCATTATCGAGGACCTACGAGCAGTACTTC. Its protein is CASSPLSRTYEQYF.